This entry lists 2 T cell receptor beta chains sequenced from one sample in a study of cytomegalovirus exposure and HLA in healthy donors. Amplification used 60 Vbeta primers and 13 Jbeta primers. TCRdb's table, derived via immunoSEQ multiplex PCR, lists solely in-frame clones and lacks some. Among over 200,000 clones listed, more than 75% were seen once. The sequenced sample consisted of PBMCs. The receptors originated from a human donor in good health.

This chain uses TRBV15 with TRBJ1-2; unclear D gene. Trimming removed 6 bases at V and 0 bases at J, with 14 bases between. Germline assignment: CDR1 LNHNV and CDR2 YYDKDF (reference sequence). The length of the CDR3 is 15 residues. The DNA of the CDR3 is TGTGCCACCAGTCATTACAGCGGCGCTAACTATGGCTACACCTTC. This gives the protein CATSHYSGANYGYTF.

The rearrangement uses TRBV5-1 and TRBJ2-2, with unresolved D. V dropped 0 bases and J dropped 5 bases, with 14 bases sitting between them. Germline-derived CDR1 and CDR2 are SGHRS and YFSETQ. This CDR3 spans 16 amino acids. CDR3 DNA: TGCGCCAGCAGCTTGGCCCGCGGCACCCGGACCGGGGAGCTGTTTTTT. It is translated as CASSLARGTRTGELFF.